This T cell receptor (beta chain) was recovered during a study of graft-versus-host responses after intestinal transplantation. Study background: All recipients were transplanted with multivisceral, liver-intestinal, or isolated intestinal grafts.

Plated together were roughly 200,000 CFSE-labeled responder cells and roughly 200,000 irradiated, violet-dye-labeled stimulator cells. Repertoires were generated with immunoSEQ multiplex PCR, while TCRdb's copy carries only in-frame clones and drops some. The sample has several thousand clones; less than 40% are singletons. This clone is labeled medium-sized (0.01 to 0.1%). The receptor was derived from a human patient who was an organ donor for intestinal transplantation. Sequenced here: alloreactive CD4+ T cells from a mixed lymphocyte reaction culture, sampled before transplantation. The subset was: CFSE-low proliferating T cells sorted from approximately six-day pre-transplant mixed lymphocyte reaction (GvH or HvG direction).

CDR3 sequence (DNA): TGTGCCAGCAGTTTTAGACAGGGGGCGAGGAATGAGCAGTTCTTC. Protein: CASSFRQGARNEQFF. J is TRBJ2-1 and V is TRBV6-5; TRBD1 matches at 10 bases. The CDR3 runs to 15 residues. Germline V gene data show CDR1 as MNHEY and CDR2 as SVGAGI. The ends lost 4 bases at V and 7 bases at J; junction bases unmatched: 7.